The present T cell receptor (beta chain) was sequenced within a study of draining lymph node invasion in breast cancer (dated by TCRdb to between 2020 and 2021). In terms of the full investigation: Metastasis in lymph nodes was diagnosed using histology and cytokeratin immunohistochemistry and was confirmed with EpCAM/CD45 flow cytometry. Across breast cancer tissues, a separate targeted assay used bulk TCR-beta CDR3 sequencing to compare sorted memory regulatory T cells with memory conventional CD4 T cells. From every patient, the primary tumor plus matched non-invaded and tumor-invaded tumor-draining lymph nodes were collected, and both Treg and Tconv subsets were profiled. The separate targeted TCR sequencing included lymph nodes from five patients, and primary tumors were also sequenced for three of those five patients.

For this clonotype: No cognate antigen has been identified for it. The record has no base qualities; no much larger clone is one base away.

Library prep was done by bulk RNA-seq. TCRdb shows the sequencer as Illumina HiSeq 2500. The study's own analysis went as follows. In the separate targeted TCR-seq dataset, CDR3 sequences were extracted from raw reads and quantified using MiXCR version 2.1.5 with default parameters. TCR-beta clones in the separate targeted TCR-seq dataset were defined according to the combination of V gene, J gene and CDR3 sequence. The separate targeted TCR-seq dataset was filtered by first dropping clones with fewer than three counts and then keeping only the 90% most strongly expressed clones in each sample. The separate targeted TCR-seq dataset calculated Treg-Tconv overlap for each tissue as the number of shared clones divided by the total number of Treg clones, multiplied by 100. Starting from the raw public reads, TCRdb applied fastp trimming at Q25, assembled clones with MiXCR and retained in-frame beta chains. Entries that share a CDR3 protein sequence are merged under the most common genes and DNA. TCRdb's processing, not the authors', yielded these V and J calls. The sample records some 2,500 distinct CDR3 sequences, less than 70% of which are singletons. Around 2.9% of the sample goes to the ten largest clones.

Points the paper makes about the study in general: TCRs shared between the Treg and Tconv subsets were viewed as suggestive of, but not proof of, a common clonal origin. The tumor top-100 clone tracking analysis could be carried out in only two patients. In the targeted TCR-seq data, Tregs appeared to be more clonally expanded than Tconvs in all tissues, and lower diversity was found for both subsets in tumor than in lymph nodes. The data could not determine whether Treg conversion took place in a particular organ or whether converted Tregs recirculated between nodes and tumor. Within each tissue, roughly 13-22% of Treg TCRs were also found among Tconvs, a result interpreted as suggesting peripheral Treg induction. Detection of some of the top 100 tumor clones in both invaded and non-invaded nodes suggests recirculation between tumor and draining nodes.

V and J lose 7 bases and 1 base, and a span of 13 bases separates them. Based on the germline V gene, the CDR1 and CDR2 sequences are MNHEY and SVGEGT. The CDR3, cysteine through phenylalanine, is 14 amino acids long. Solely the CDR3 DNA is kept, with 42 bases framed from the first base. Memory regulatory T cells were sorted as CD4+ CD45RA- CD25high cells. Tumor-draining lymph nodes were classified as non-invaded or invaded according to the absence or presence of metastatic tumor cells. Before staining and sorting, a Miltenyi Pan T Cell isolation kit was used to pre-enrich the T cells. Primary tumors were characterized by immunohistochemistry for estrogen receptor, progesterone receptor, HER2 and Ki-67. Within a few hours after surgery, fresh surgical tissue was processed by cutting the tissue into small fragments. The tissue fragments were digested enzymatically for approximately 19 minutes with Liberase TL plus DNase and were then passed through a 40-micrometer strainer. After DAPI live/dead staining, sorting was performed on a BD FACS Aria II with roughly 96-99% purity. Sorted cells were lysed in TCL buffer, and RNA was purified with a Norgen Single Cell RNA purification kit including DNase treatment.

Recombination linked TRBV6-2 or TRBV6-3 to TRBJ1-1; D gene: possibly TRBD1, on 6 matching bases. The sequenced sample was sorted memory Tregs from a lymph node. The sample's cell subset or site label, decoded: CD45RA-negative sorted CD4+ T cells (memory Tconv or effector/memory Treg). The clonotype originates from a female donor with luminal breast cancer. The DNA is TGTGCCAGCACCTTCGGGGGGGCGAACACTGAAGCTTTCTTT. Its protein product is CASTFGGANTEAFF.